The 29 T cell receptor beta chains given below trace back to one sample, sequenced in a study of blood T cell repertoires in COVID-19. Sequencing used immunoSEQ multiplex PCR; TCRdb keeps in-frame clones, though not all of them. This sample carries roughly 250,000 clones, under 85% of them seen once, and the ten largest clones take 3% to 4%. Input material: peripheral blood. The receptors shown here come from a woman aged 40 to 50 with active or convalescent COVID-19.

This chain links TRBV24-1 with TRBJ2-7, with D unresolved. V lost 2 bases to trimming and J lost 2 bases, with 15 bases between them. This CDR3 spans 16 amino acids. The germline gives CDR1 KGHDR, CDR2 SFDVKD. For the CDR3, the DNA is TGTGCCACCAGTGATTCCCGTCGAACACTAACCTACGAGCAGTACTTC. Protein sequence: CATSDSRRTLTYEQYF.

This chain connects TRBV18 to TRBJ2-5; TRBD1 matches 8 bases. Germline CDR1 reads KGHSH; CDR2 reads LQKENI. Trimming at V came to 5 bases and at J to 4 bases, leaving 12 bases not matched to a gene. This CDR3 spans 16 amino acids. In DNA form, the CDR3 reads TGTGCCAGCTCAGGACCTCCAGGGGGCGAGAGAGAGACCCAGTACTTC. Protein product: CASSGPPGGERETQYF.

This chain joins TRBV12-2 and TRBJ2-6; the D segment call TRBD2 is taken from the table without a DNA check. TRBV12-2 is a recognized pseudogene. The length of the CDR3 is 18 residues. The CDR3 coding sequence is TGTGCAAGTCGCTTAGTATTGAGAACCCTACGTAGGGCCAACGTCCTGACTTTC. Protein product: CASRLVLRTLRRANVLTF.

V usage is TRBV15 and J usage is TRBJ1-1; the match to TRBD1 covers 9 bases. Germline V lookup: CDR1 LNHNV, CDR2 YYDKDF (reference sequence). The CDR3 runs to 11 residues. The V gene end was trimmed by 9 bases and the J gene end by 5 bases; junction bases not matched to a gene: 1. The DNA of the CDR3 is TGTGCCACTGGGACAGGGACTGAAGCTTTCTTT. The encoded protein is CATGTGTEAFF.

The rearrangement joins TRBV28 to TRBJ2-3; 9 nucleotides line up with TRBD2. Unmatched junction bases numbered 17, after V lost 11 bases and J lost 5 bases. Germline CDR1 and CDR2: MDHEN and SYDVKM. The CDR3 contains 16 residues. DNA of the CDR3: TGTGCCCGGGGGTGGGCGGGGGGGGGTTCCGGAGATACGCAGTATTTT. Translated, it gives CARGWAGGGSGDTQYF.

This clone was seen only a few times. The chain carries TRBV28 and TRBJ1-2; 7 nucleotides match TRBD1. The trim removed 6 bases at V and 4 bases at J, leaving 5 bases unmatched. The CDR3 has 13 amino acids. Germline V gene sequence: CDR1 MDHEN, CDR2 SYDVKM. CDR3 nucleotides: TGTGCCAGCAGCCCGGGACAGACCTATGGCTACACCTTC. As protein: CASSPGQTYGYTF.

This chain joins TRBV9 and TRBJ2-2; the D gene is possibly TRBD1 (5 bases). The CDR3 has 14 amino acids. V gave up 0 bases and J gave up 6 bases, with 9 bases separating them. Germline CDR1 is SGDLS and CDR2 is YYNGEE. For the CDR3, the DNA is TGTGCCAGCAGCGTAGAGGGGATCTCCGGGGAGCTGTTTTTT. Protein sequence: CASSVEGISGELFF.

This clone has just a few counts. This chain links TRBV6-5 with TRBJ2-1; TRBD1 matches 7 bases. CDR3 size: 15 residues. V lost 5 bases and J lost 7; bases outside the gene matches: 11. Per germline, CDR1 MNHEY and CDR2 SVGAGI. CDR3 nucleotides: TGTGCCAGCAGTACCCGACAGGGCCAAAGGAATGAGCAGTTCTTC. It is translated as CASSTRQGQRNEQFF.

This chain joins TRBV5-6 and TRBJ2-1; TRBD2 aligns across 7 bases. The CDR3 is 17 amino acids. Germline assignment: CDR1 SGHDT and CDR2 YYEEEE. Trimming cost V 7 bases and J 1 base; bases outside gene matches: 14. The chain's CDR3 is CASRLTGGGLSYNEQFF. The CDR3 region has the DNA TGTGCCAGCCGCCTCACGGGCGGGGGATTGTCCTACAATGAGCAGTTCTTC.

This clone was seen more than once but under ten times. The chain couples TRBV5-4 to TRBJ2-3; 8 bases are a match to TRBD1. CDR3 size: 15 residues. The J segment lost 4 bases and the V segment lost 5 bases, leaving 9 bases of the junction unmatched. The germline V gene encodes CDR1 SGHNT and CDR2 YYREEE (reference sequence). This chain's CDR3 is CASRLDRGASDTQYF. Here the CDR3 DNA reads TGTGCCAGCAGACTTGACAGGGGAGCCTCAGATACGCAGTATTTT.

The chain carries TRBV28 and TRBJ1-2; D gene ambiguous. The CDR3 has 13 amino acids. The germline CDR1 and CDR2 sequences are MDHEN and SYDVKM. V was clipped by 7 bases and J by 5 bases, with 14 bases between them. CDR3 in DNA: TGTGCCAGCAACCAACTTACCGATTATGGCTACACCTTC. Translating it yields CASNQLTDYGYTF.

J is TRBJ2-1 and V is TRBV19; 7 bases are a match to TRBD1. Germline lookup yields CDR1 LNHDA and CDR2 SQIVND (reference sequence). The CDR3 contains 15 residues. The ends lost 6 bases at V and 4 bases at J; junction bases unmatched: 9. The CDR3 spells CASRKRTGPYNEQFF. CDR3 DNA: TGTGCCAGTAGGAAGAGGACAGGACCTTACAATGAGCAGTTCTTC.

The chain recombines TRBV18 with TRBJ1-2; no clear D. This CDR3 has 13 residues. V was cut by 8 bases and J by 3 bases, with 13 bases left in between. Germline V gene data show CDR1 as KGHSH and CDR2 as LQKENI. CDR3 sequence (DNA): TGTGCCAGCCAGCCCGGGTTTGACTATGGCTACACCTTC. The encoded protein is CASQPGFDYGYTF.

The chain is built from TRBV14 and TRBJ2-1; D perhaps matches TRBD1 (6 bases). V gave up 3 bases and J gave up 4 bases, with 16 bases separating them. This CDR3 comprises 16 residues. Germline lookup yields CDR1 SGHDN and CDR2 FVKESK. The DNA of the CDR3 is TGTGCCAGCAGCCAGACCGCCGGACAGACGTACAATGAGCAGTTCTTC. It codes for CASSQTAGQTYNEQFF.

The chain employs TRBV2 and TRBJ2-1, with TRBD1 identical over 8 bases. Germline-derived CDR1 and CDR2 are SNHLY and FYNNEI. CDR3 size: 15 residues. The junction had 13 bases not matched to a gene; V was cut back by 7 bases and J by 8 bases. In DNA form, the CDR3 reads TGTGCCAGCAAGCCCCTTTTGCTCAGGGGGCATGAGCAGTTCTTC. As protein: CASKPLLLRGHEQFF.

This clone came up many times. J is TRBJ2-3 and V is TRBV11-1; TRBD2 matches 11 bases. Germline V lookup: CDR1 SGHAT, CDR2 FQDESV (reference sequence). This CDR3 has 15 amino acids. Unmatched junction bases numbered 3, after V lost 5 bases and J lost 2 bases. The CDR3 is CASSPLAGDTDTQYF. Here the CDR3 DNA reads TGTGCCAGCAGCCCACTAGCGGGGGACACAGATACGCAGTATTTT.

The chain joins TRBV5-1 to TRBJ1-1; tentatively, D is TRBD1 (5 bases). The CDR3 covers 14 residues. CDR1 and CDR2 from the germline V gene are SGHRS and YFSETQ. Trimming removed 0 bases at V and 3 bases at J, with 9 bases between. Here the CDR3 reads CASSLVAGDTEAFF. The CDR3 DNA follows: TGCGCCAGCAGCTTGGTGGCGGGGGACACTGAAGCTTTCTTT. The complete variable domain, with remaining parts taken from reference TRBV5-1 and TRBJ1-1, reads KAGVTQTPRYLIKTRGQQVTLSCSPISGHRSVSWYQQTPGQGLQFLFEYFSETQRNKGNFPGRFSGRQFSNSRSEMNVSTLELGDSALYLCASSLVAGDTEAFFGQGTRLTVV.

The chain has TRBV6-1 and TRBJ1-2; D gene ambiguous. The CDR3 contains 15 residues. V lost 2 bases, J lost 4 bases, and 14 bases lay in between. CDR1 and CDR2 from the germline V gene are MNHNS and SASEGT. In DNA form, the CDR3 reads TGTGCCAGCAGTGAACAGGTTGCGACACCCTATGGCTACACCTTC. Translation: CASSEQVATPYGYTF.

Regarding this clone: A junction end diverges from the germline sequence, so it may reflect a read error. The V call is TRBV7-7, the J call TRBJ2-5; TRBD2 matches at 11 bases. CDR1 and CDR2 from the germline V gene are SSHAT and FNYEAQ (reference sequence). The CDR3 has 15 amino acids. The CDR3 region has the DNA TGTGCTAGCAGCTATAGCGGGGGGGCCTCAGAGACCCAGTACTTC. Protein product: CASSYSGGASETQYF.

A remark on this clone: The germline gene is not matched at one end of the junction; a read error may be the cause. The chain employs TRBV3-1 (or the pseudogene TRBV3-2) and TRBJ1-2, with a weak D call TRBD1 (6 bases). CDR3 size: 12 residues. Germline lookup yields CDR1 LGHDT and CDR2 YNNKEL (reference sequence). CDR3 in DNA: TGTGCCAGCAGCCAGGGCTCCGGGACACCGTTATTC. This sequence encodes CASSQGSGTPLF.

V usage is TRBV14 and J usage is TRBJ1-2, with TRBD1 matching 9 bases. V trimming: 4 bases; J trimming: 7 bases; junction bases outside the gene matches: 4. CDR1 and CDR2 from the germline V gene are SGHDN and FVKESK. The CDR3 has 13 amino acids. The CDR3 spells CASSRQGQGGYTF. The CDR3 bases are TGTGCCAGCAGCCGACAGGGACAGGGTGGCTACACCTTC. The full variable domain, completed using reference TRBV14 and TRBJ1-2, is EAGVTQFPSHSVIEKGQTVTLRCDPISGHDNLYWYRRVMGKEIKFLLHFVKESKQDESGMPNNRFLAERTGGTYSTLKVQPAELEDSGVYFCASSRQGQGGYTFGSGTRLTVV.

The chain couples TRBV10-3 to TRBJ1-2; 12 positions agree with TRBD1. V shed 4 bases and J 6 bases; nucleotides not matched to a gene: 3. Germline V gene sequence: CDR1 ENHRY, CDR2 SYGVKD. The CDR3 length is 14 residues. CDR3 DNA: TGTGCCATCAGTGGTGGGACAGGGGGCGATGGCTACACCTTC. Protein: CAISGGTGGDGYTF.

To note about this clone: One end of the junction does not line up with germline, which may come from a read error. This sequence joins TRBV7-3 and TRBJ2-5; no definite D call. CDR3 length equals 13 residues. The germline V gene has CDR1 SGHTA and CDR2 FQGTGA. Written as DNA, the CDR3 is TGTGCCGGCAGCTTAACGCACGGGGAGACCCAGTACTTC. Protein sequence: CAGSLTHGETQYF.

V is TRBV7-9 and J is TRBJ1-3, with 7 bases matching TRBD1. CDR1 is SEHNR and CDR2 is FQNEAQ in the germline V gene (reference sequence). Germline trimming cut 4 bases from V and 1 base from J; bases unmatched to any gene: 4. The CDR3 sequence is 15 residues long. CDR3 amino acids: CASSYDRASGNTIYF. The CDR3 DNA is TGTGCCAGCAGCTATGACAGGGCGTCTGGAAACACCATATATTTT. Based on the CDR3 plus reference TRBV7-9 and TRBJ1-3, the full variable domain is DTGVSQNPRHKITKRGQNVTFRCDPISEHNRLYWYRQTLGQGPEFLTYFQNEAQLEKSRLLSDRFSAERPKGSFSTLEIQRTEQGDSAMYLCASSYDRASGNTIYFGEGSWLTVV.

This clone was counted between two and nine times. The genes are TRBV2 and TRBJ2-2, with D tentatively TRBD2 (5 bases). This CDR3 contains 13 residues. The V gene lost 0 bases and the J gene lost 6 bases, with 5 bases spanning the gap. Germline V gives CDR1 SNHLY, CDR2 FYNNEI. CDR3 DNA sequence: TGTGCCAGCAGTGAAGCGCGGGCCGGGGAGCTGTTTTTT. Amino acids: CASSEARAGELFF. The variable domain in full, with the rest retrieved from reference TRBV2 and TRBJ2-2, is EPEVTQTPSHQVTQMGQEVILRCVPISNHLYFYWYRQILGQKVEFLVSFYNNEISEKSEIFDDQFSVERPDGSNFTLKIRSTKLEDSAMYFCASSEARAGELFFGEGSRLTVL.

This chain joins TRBV4-2 and TRBJ2-3, with a weak D call TRBD1 (7 bases). The CDR3 covers 14 residues. The V gene lost 7 bases and the J gene lost 4 bases, with 15 bases spanning the gap. The germline CDR1 and CDR2 sequences are LGHNA and YNFKEQ. The CDR3 DNA follows: TGTGCCAGCACTTTGCGGGACAGAGCAGATACGCAGTATTTT. Amino acid sequence: CASTLRDRADTQYF.

The rearrangement links TRBV9 to TRBJ2-2; D is uncertain. Trimming took off 5 bases at V and 0 bases at J, with 5 bases between the two ends. Per germline, CDR1 SGDLS and CDR2 YYNGEE. CDR3 length equals 13 residues. The CDR3 loop is CASRSANTGELFF. CDR3 nucleotide sequence: TGTGCCAGCAGGTCCGCGAACACCGGGGAGCTGTTTTTT.

CDR3 sequence: CASSLQGPDTQYF. For the CDR3, the DNA is TGTGCCAGCAGCTTACAGGGGCCCGATACGCAGTATTTT. The J gene is TRBJ2-3, the V gene TRBV11-3, with D possibly being TRBD1 (6 bases). This CDR3 spans 13 amino acids. V was cut by 2 bases and J by 6 bases, with 9 bases left in between. Looked up from germline, CDR1 is SGHNT and CDR2 is YENEEA.

The gene calls are TRBV6-4 and TRBJ2-7, with 9 nucleotides matching TRBD1. Germline values: CDR1 MRHNA, CDR2 SNTAGT. The CDR3 runs 13 residues. The ends lost 7 bases at V and 6 bases at J; junction bases unmatched: 7. The DNA of the CDR3 is TGTGCCAGCATGGGGGGGGACAGGGCCGAGCAGTACGTC. Translating it yields CASMGGDRAEQYV.